These 3 T cell receptor beta chains originate from one sample sequenced in a study of blood T cell repertoires in COVID-19. The data were produced by immunoSEQ multiplex PCR, yet TCRdb's version contains in-frame clones alone and is incomplete. This table has roughly 340,000 clones, around 87% appearing once. The sample consisted of peripheral blood. The receptors were sampled from a woman in her forties or fifties with COVID-19, enrolled during active disease.

CDR3 protein: CASSLGLAGVANEQFF. DNA of the CDR3: TGTGCCAGCAGCTTGGGACTAGCGGGAGTAGCCAATGAGCAGTTCTTC. The gene calls are TRBV5-6 and TRBJ2-1; 12 bases are a match to TRBD2. Germline CDR1 and CDR2: SGHDT and YYEEEE. The CDR3 loop spans 16 amino acids. V was pared by 0 bases and J by 6 bases, with 4 bases of the junction left unmatched.

V gene TRBV24-1 combines with J gene TRBJ2-5, with TRBD1 matching 11 bases. Germline V lookup: CDR1 KGHDR, CDR2 SFDVKD. This CDR3 contains 16 residues. J was trimmed by 7 bases and V by 1 base; bases with no gene match: 7. The CDR3 bases are TGTGCCACCAGTGATTTAGGACAGGGGGCGTCCGGGACCCAGTACTTC. Translated, it gives CATSDLGQGASGTQYF.

The V and J genes are TRBV12-3 or TRBV12-4 and TRBJ1-6; no definite D call. The CDR3 runs to 13 residues. The germline V and J ends were trimmed by 2 bases and 10 bases, with 9 bases remaining between them. The CDR3 coding sequence is TGTGCCAGCAGTTTAAGAAACGAGTCACCCCTCCACTTT. This gives the protein CASSLRNESPLHF.